These 25 T cell receptor beta chains were all obtained from the same sample, sequenced in a study of T cell responses to AZD1222 COVID-19 vaccine. The assay was immunoSEQ multiplex PCR, and TCRdb's table has in-frame clones only and misses some. The sample includes more than 60,000 clones, roughly 91% of them seen just once. Source: peripheral blood, taken 28 days after the second AZD1222 dose. Receptor source: an adult who received the AZD1222 COVID-19 vaccine.

V is TRBV28 and J is TRBJ2-3, with 11 bases lining up with TRBD1. CDR1 MDHEN and CDR2 SYDVKM come from the germline V gene. The J segment lost 7 bases and the V segment lost 4 bases, leaving 10 bases of the junction unmatched. The CDR3 has 16 amino acids. The CDR3 nucleotides read TGTGCCAGCAGTTCCCCCGGGACAGGGGGTTTTTATACGCAGTATTTT. Its protein is CASSSPGTGGFYTQYF.

This rearrangement joins TRBV30 to TRBJ1-2, with 9 nucleotides matching TRBD1. CDR1 GTSNPN and CDR2 SVGIG come from the germline V gene (reference sequence). This CDR3 region has 14 residues. Unmatched junction bases numbered 14, after V lost 7 bases and J lost 8 bases. CDR3 sequence (DNA): TGTGCCTCCCTAACAGGGGGCGGCTTCGGAGGCTACACCTTC. Its protein product is CASLTGGGFGGYTF.

This clone came up once. The chain recombines TRBV29-1 with TRBJ2-7; D possibly uses TRBD1 or TRBD2 (6 bases each). Trimming left V 7 bases short and J 4 bases short, with 11 bases between. CDR3 length: 11 residues. Germline CDR1 SQVTM, CDR2 ANQGSEA. DNA of the CDR3: TGCAGCGCCGGGGGCGGGTACGAGCAGTACTTC. It yields the protein CSAGGGYEQYF.

The chain couples TRBV4-2 to TRBJ1-4; 7 bases are shared with TRBD1. The V gene's germline CDR1 is LGHNA and CDR2 YNFKEQ. J was trimmed by 3 bases and V by 5 bases; bases with no gene match: 18. The CDR3 has 19 amino acids. The CDR3 is CASSTQIGRQGAANEKLFF. The CDR3 DNA follows: TGTGCCAGCAGCACACAAATTGGGCGACAGGGCGCGGCTAATGAAAAACTGTTTTTT.

The CDR3 region has the DNA TGTGCCAGCAGTTTACGGGAGGATGAAAAGCAGTTCTTC. This encodes CASSLREDEKQFF. The rearrangement uses TRBV12-3 or TRBV12-4 and TRBJ2-1, with 7 bases matching TRBD2. This CDR3 has 13 amino acids. After removal of 2 bases from V and 11 bases from J, the junction contained 6 bases not matched to a gene.

By sample fraction, this clone is large (0.1 to 1%). This chain connects TRBV16 to TRBJ1-2, with 8 bases identical to TRBD1. Germline assignment: CDR1 KGHSY and CDR2 FQNENV. The CDR3 length is 14 residues. V lost 0 bases, J lost 8 bases, and 5 bases stayed unmatched. This CDR3 reads CASSQSVTGVGYTF. In DNA, the CDR3 is TGTGCCAGCAGCCAATCCGTGACAGGGGTGGGCTACACCTTC. Supplemented by reference TRBV16 and TRBJ1-2, the full variable domain reads GEEVAQTPKHLVRGEGQKAKLYCAPIKGHSYVFWYQQVLKNEFKFLISFQNENVFDETGMPKERFSAKCLPNSPCSLEIQATKLEDSAVYFCASSQSVTGVGYTFGSGTRLTVV.

This chain links TRBV6-5 with TRBJ1-1; possibly TRBD1 for D (5 bases). Germline V gene sequence: CDR1 MNHEY, CDR2 SVGAGI. V lost 0 bases and J 6 bases, leaving 14 bases between the germline ends. The CDR3 length is 15 residues. Here the CDR3 DNA reads TGTGCCAGCAGTTACTCAGGGGCAGGGATCGCTGAAGCTTTCTTT. Residues: CASSYSGAGIAEAFF.

The gene calls are TRBV14 and TRBJ2-2, with D uncertain. This CDR3 contains 15 residues. Germline values: CDR1 SGHDN, CDR2 FVKESK. The germline V and J ends were trimmed by 1 base and 1 base, with 7 bases remaining between them. CDR3 region: CASSQVGVNTGELFF. As DNA, the CDR3 is TGTGCCAGCAGCCAAGTCGGCGTGAACACCGGGGAGCTGTTTTTT.

The V gene is TRBV3-1 (or the pseudogene TRBV3-2), the J gene TRBJ1-5, with D perhaps TRBD1 (5 bases). With 1 base removed from V and 2 bases from J, the gap between germline ends came to 15 bases. Looked up from germline, CDR1 is LGHDT and CDR2 is YNNKEL (reference sequence). The CDR3 length is 17 residues. The CDR3, as DNA: TGTGCCAGCAGCCAAGGGAGGGGAAGAGATGGCAATCAGCCCCAGCATTTT. Protein sequence: CASSQGRGRDGNQPQHF.

The J gene is TRBJ2-3, the V gene TRBV4-2, with TRBD2 identical over 12 bases. Germline V gives CDR1 LGHNA, CDR2 YNFKEQ. The length of the CDR3 is 16 residues. The V gene end was trimmed by 1 base and the J gene end by 1 base; junction bases not matched to a gene: 0. The CDR3 loop reads CASSQGLAGGTDTQYF. Here the CDR3 DNA reads TGTGCCAGCAGCCAAGGACTAGCGGGGGGCACAGATACGCAGTATTTT.

This chain connects TRBV4-1 to TRBJ2-7; D is possibly TRBD1 (7 bases). CDR1 is MGHRA, CDR2 YSYEKL, per germline. The CDR3 totals 14 residues. Trimming took 5 bases from V and 3 from J, leaving 14 bases between them. Here the CDR3 reads CASSFVRGDYEQYF. CDR3 DNA: TGCGCCAGCAGCTTCGTCAGGGGGGACTACGAGCAGTACTTC.

The J gene is TRBJ1-2, the V gene TRBV19; D is undetermined. This CDR3 has 13 residues. Trimming cost V 5 bases and J 2 bases, with 9 bases left between them. Germline lookup yields CDR1 LNHDA and CDR2 SQIVND (reference sequence). DNA of the CDR3: TGTGCCAGTAGTCCGTCCGGGAACTATGGCTACACCTTC. The encoded protein is CASSPSGNYGYTF.

Only one count was recorded for this clone. The rearrangement joins TRBV5-4 to TRBJ2-7; D not resolved. Trimming left V 2 bases short and J 7 bases short, with 16 bases between. This CDR3 spans 14 amino acids. Germline V gene data show CDR1 as SGHNT and CDR2 as YYREEE (reference sequence). CDR3 bases: TGTGCCAGCAGCTTATTCGGAACTTTTCGGGAGCAGTACTTC. This encodes CASSLFGTFREQYF.

V is TRBV19 and J is TRBJ1-2; tentatively, D is TRBD1 (6 bases). This CDR3 spans 15 amino acids. With 6 bases removed from V and 4 bases from J, the gap between germline ends came to 18 bases. Germline V gene data show CDR1 as LNHDA and CDR2 as SQIVND (reference sequence). DNA for the CDR3: TGTGCCAGTAGCCTAGGGGGGGGGCCCGGCTATGGCTACACCTTC. It specifies CASSLGGGPGYGYTF.

The chain has TRBV11-2 and TRBJ2-1; 11 bases are shared with TRBD2. V lost 6 bases, J lost 1 base, and 5 bases stayed unmatched. The CDR3 loop spans 16 amino acids. CDR1 SGHAT and CDR2 FQNNGV come from the germline V gene. The CDR3, as DNA: TGTGCCAGCAGATCACTAGCGGGGGCTTCCTACAATGAGCAGTTCTTC. This gives the protein CASRSLAGASYNEQFF.

This clone occurred a few times. The chain employs TRBV28 and TRBJ1-4; D gene ambiguous. This CDR3 is 16 amino acids long. V was clipped by 2 bases and J by 11 bases, with 21 bases between them. Germline assignment: CDR1 MDHEN and CDR2 SYDVKM. The CDR3 nucleotides are TGTGCCAGCAGTTTACGGTCGCATGCCTTGAAAGGGAAACTGTTTTTT. Its protein product is CASSLRSHALKGKLFF.

The gene calls are TRBV5-1 and TRBJ1-3; D not resolved. V gave up 4 bases and J gave up 3 bases, with 8 bases separating them. Germline CDR1 is SGHRS and CDR2 is YFSETQ. This CDR3 contains 13 residues. CDR3 sequence: CASSHDSGNTIYF. The CDR3 nucleotides are TGCGCCAGCAGCCACGATAGTGGAAACACCATATATTTT.

This clone was counted a few times. V usage is TRBV7-3 and J usage is TRBJ2-2, with 7 bases matching TRBD2. The junction had 5 bases not matched to a gene; V was cut back by 3 bases and J by 7 bases. The CDR3 sequence is 14 residues long. Germline CDR1 SGHTA, CDR2 FQGTGA. CDR3 amino acids: CASSFYAGDGELFF. The CDR3 DNA sequence: TGTGCCAGCAGCTTCTATGCGGGGGACGGGGAGCTGTTTTTT.

The rearrangement links TRBV28 to TRBJ1-6; D ambiguous. Germline V CDR1 and CDR2: MDHEN, SYDVKM. V lost 2 bases and J lost 7, with 9 bases in between. The CDR3 length is 14 residues. The CDR3 loop reads CASSLPGGNSPLHF. The CDR3 DNA is TGTGCCAGCAGTTTACCAGGAGGGAATTCACCCCTCCACTTT.

This clone occurred a few times. J is TRBJ2-1 and V is TRBV9; tentative D call: TRBD2 (6 bases). The length of the CDR3 is 14 residues. The V end lost 1 base, the J end lost 10 bases, and 15 bases lay between the germline ends. Germline V gene lookup returns CDR1 SGDLS and CDR2 YYNGEE. The CDR3: CASSVLASSEEQFF. CDR3 DNA sequence: TGTGCCAGCAGCGTACTAGCGTCGTCCGAAGAGCAGTTCTTC.

This clone was observed once. The gene calls are TRBV9 and TRBJ2-1; 11 bases map to TRBD2. The CDR3 runs to 21 residues. The trim removed 3 bases at V and 4 bases at J, leaving 21 bases unmatched. Germline values: CDR1 SGDLS, CDR2 YYNGEE. CDR3 sequence (DNA): TGTGCCAGCAGCGCCAGCTCCTCTAGCGGGGGGCCCCTCTGGGATTACAATGAGCAGTTCTTC. Protein sequence: CASSASSSSGGPLWDYNEQFF. Full variable domain (missing parts from reference TRBV9 and TRBJ2-1): DSGVTQTPKHLITATGQRVTLRCSPRSGDLSVYWYQQSLDQGLQFLIQYYNGEERAKGNILERFSAQQFPDLHSELNLSSLELGDSALYFCASSASSSSGGPLWDYNEQFFGPGTRLTVL.

The chain carries TRBV5-4 and TRBJ2-1, with D perhaps TRBD1 (6 bases). Trimming left V 2 bases short and J 8 bases short, with 14 bases between. The V gene's germline CDR1 is SGHNT and CDR2 YYREEE (reference sequence). The CDR3 extends over 14 amino acids. The CDR3 loop is CASSFTGRAHEQFF. CDR3 bases: TGTGCCAGCAGCTTCACAGGGCGGGCGCATGAGCAGTTCTTC.

The genes are TRBV11-2 and TRBJ1-2, with TRBD1 matching over 7 bases. Looked up from germline, CDR1 is SGHAT and CDR2 is FQNNGV. The CDR3 sequence is 14 residues long. J was trimmed by 2 bases and V by 4 bases; bases with no gene match: 4. The CDR3 sequence is CASSSTGFNYGYTF. The CDR3 nucleotides read TGTGCCAGCAGCTCGACAGGGTTCAACTATGGCTACACCTTC.

V is TRBV7-8 and J is TRBJ2-1; a weak D match, TRBD1 (6 bases). The CDR3 spans 15 residues. Between the trimmed V and J ends, which lost 3 bases and 2 bases, there was a span of 11 bases. Germline V lookup: CDR1 SGHVS, CDR2 FQNEAQ. The CDR3 sequence is CASSFPGQAYNEQFF. The DNA for the CDR3 is TGTGCCAGCAGCTTCCCGGGACAAGCCTACAATGAGCAGTTCTTC.

The genes are TRBV19 and TRBJ1-1; D not resolved. The CDR3 has 13 amino acids. The ends were cut back, 9 bases at V and 1 base at J, with 12 bases in the middle. The germline CDR1 and CDR2 sequences are LNHDA and SQIVND (reference sequence). CDR3 sequence (DNA): TGTGCCAGCCAAAACGGTAGGAACACTGAAGCTTTCTTT. It yields the protein CASQNGRNTEAFF. The variable domain in full, completed from reference TRBV19 and TRBJ1-1, reads DGGITQSPKYLFRKEGQNVTLSCEQNLNHDAMYWYRQDPGQGLRLIYYSQIVNDFQKGDIAEGYSVSREKKESFPLTVTSAQKNPTAFYLCASQNGRNTEAFFGQGTRLTVV.